Shown below are 2 T cell receptor beta chains from a single sample sequenced in a study of OX40 agonist ivuxolimab in advanced cancers. Profiling relied on immunoSEQ multiplex PCR, and the TCRdb table lists in-frame clones only, not all of them. The sample includes about 79,000 clones, approximately 90% of them seen just once. Source: CD4+ or CD8+ T cells sorted from blood, taken in a trial of the OX40 agonist ivuxolimab. The receptors stem from an adult with an advanced solid tumor such as melanoma, head and neck, liver or kidney cancer.

The chain uses TRBV18 and TRBJ1-2, with a tentative D call TRBD1 (6 bases). The V and J ends lost 6 bases and 4 bases respectively, with 18 bases between them. Germline V gene sequence: CDR1 KGHSH, CDR2 LQKENI. The CDR3 length is 15 residues. The CDR3 sequence is CASSETGPTSYGYTF. The CDR3 region has the DNA TGTGCCAGCTCCGAAACAGGGCCCACCTCCTATGGCTACACCTTC.

The chain has TRBV6-6 and TRBJ1-4; TRBD1 is a possible D gene (5 bases). Per the germline V gene, CDR1 is MNHNY and CDR2 is SVGAGI (reference sequence). The CDR3 contains 15 residues. V lost 6 bases, J lost 8 bases, and 19 bases lay in between. The CDR3 bases are TGTGCCAGCAGGGCCGCAACAGGTTCGGGAGAAAAACTGTTTTTT. Protein product: CASRAATGSGEKLFF.